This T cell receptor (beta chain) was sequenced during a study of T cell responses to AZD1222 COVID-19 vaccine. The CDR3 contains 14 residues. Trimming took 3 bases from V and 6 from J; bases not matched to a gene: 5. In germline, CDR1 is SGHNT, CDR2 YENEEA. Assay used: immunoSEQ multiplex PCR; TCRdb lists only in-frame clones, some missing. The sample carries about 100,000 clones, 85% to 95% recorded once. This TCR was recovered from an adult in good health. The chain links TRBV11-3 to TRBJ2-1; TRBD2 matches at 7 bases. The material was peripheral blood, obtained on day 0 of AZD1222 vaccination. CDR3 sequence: CASSLGRASNEQFF. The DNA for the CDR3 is TGTGCCAGCAGCTTGGGGAGGGCCTCCAATGAGCAGTTCTTC.